A selection of T cell receptor beta chains follows, all from one sample in a study of T cell changes during pregnancy in multiple sclerosis. Sequenced by immunoSEQ multiplex PCR; TCRdb stores in-frame clones only, minus some. Of 50,000 to 75,000 clones in the sample, 85% to 95% are singletons; the top ten hold 2.6%. Specimen: CD8+ T cells from peripheral blood mononuclear cells, collected in the third trimester of pregnancy. All receptors derive from a female donor with multiple sclerosis, enrolled in a pregnancy study. Both conserved end residues are trimmed from each CDR3. D genes are given only for firm matches.

TRBD2,TRBJ2-1,13,TRBV11-2,ASTTTSGSYNEQF
TRBD2,TRBJ2-7,12,TRBV19,ASSPGLAAYEQY
NA,TRBJ2-1,11,TRBV11-2,ASSLGTSRREF
NA,TRBJ2-5,14,TRBV7-9,ASSTPNSGSQETQY
TRBD1,TRBJ2-7,13,TRBV7-6,ASSPPGTGFDEQY
TRBD1,TRBJ1-2,12,TRBV13,ASRSTGDWDGYT
TRBD1,TRBJ2-7,14,TRBV5-4,ASSWTGTPSPYEQY
TRBD2,TRBJ2-1,13,TRBV14,ASSPRLAGYNEQF
TRBD2,TRBJ2-1,13,TRBV4-3,ASSQGLAMGNEQF
NA,TRBJ2-7,12,TRBV9,ASSVGGSSYEQY